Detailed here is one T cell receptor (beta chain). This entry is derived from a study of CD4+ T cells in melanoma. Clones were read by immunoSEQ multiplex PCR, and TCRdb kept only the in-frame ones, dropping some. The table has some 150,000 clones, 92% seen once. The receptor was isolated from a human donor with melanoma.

CDR3 coding DNA: TGCGCCAGCAGCCCCAGGACTAGCGGGGGACTAAAGGTCGGGACCCAGTACTTC. It yields the protein CASSPRTSGGLKVGTQYF. This chain joins TRBV5-1 and TRBJ2-5, with TRBD2 identical over 13 bases. J lost 7 bases, V lost 4 bases, and 16 bases had no gene match. This CDR3 is built from 18 residues. Germline V gene sequence: CDR1 SGHRS, CDR2 YFSETQ.